One and the same sample provided the 27 T cell receptor beta chains below, sequenced in a study of CD8 T cells in Susac syndrome. After extraction with the RNeasy kit, about 0.45 to 1 ug of the RNA was reverse transcribed using random hexamers. In TCRdb, the immunoSEQ multiplex PCR reads were re-called with MiXCR into one record per CDR3 protein. The sample records roughly 200,000 distinct CDR3 sequences, 95% being singletons. Sequencing input: CD4+ T cells from PBMCs. These receptors all stem from a human donor in good health.

V and J are TRBV7-9 and TRBJ2-7, with no clear D. The CDR3 covers 12 residues. Trimming cost V 2 bases and J 3 bases, with 5 bases left between them. Germline V gene lookup returns CDR1 SEHNR and CDR2 FQNEAQ (reference sequence). The CDR3 here is CASSLISYEQYV. CDR3 DNA sequence: TGTGCCAGCAGCTTAATTAGCTACGAGCAGTACGTC.

V gene TRBV7-2 combines with J gene TRBJ2-2; no reliable D call. CDR1 and CDR2 (germline): SGHTA, FQGNSA. This CDR3 region has 16 residues. Trimming removed 5 bases at V and 2 bases at J, with 15 bases between. CDR3 sequence: CASSQRSHTNTGELFF. DNA of the CDR3: TGTGCCAGCAGCCAGAGGAGCCACACCAACACCGGGGAGCTGTTTTTT.

The genes are TRBV18 and TRBJ1-1; D call uncertain. CDR1 is KGHSH and CDR2 is LQKENI in the germline V gene. The V and J ends lost 4 bases and 5 bases respectively, with 8 bases between them. This CDR3 has 12 residues. This chain's CDR3 is CASSQLVTEAFF. The CDR3, as DNA: TGTGCCAGCTCACAGCTGGTGACTGAAGCTTTCTTT.

The genes are TRBV15 and TRBJ1-2, with TRBD1 identical over 8 bases. V lost 0 bases and J lost 4; bases outside the gene matches: 13. The CDR3 spans 18 residues. Germline CDR1 is LNHNV and CDR2 is YYDKDF (reference sequence). CDR3 amino acids: CATSRDPGQGVRGYGYTF. The CDR3 DNA is TGTGCCACCAGCAGAGATCCTGGACAGGGAGTGCGGGGCTATGGCTACACCTTC. Filled out from reference TRBV15 and TRBJ1-2, the complete variable domain reads DAMVIQNPRYQVTQFGKPVTLSCSQTLNHNVMYWYQQKSSQAPKLLFHYYDKDFNNEADTPDNFQSRRPNTSFCFLDIRSPGLGDTAMYLCATSRDPGQGVRGYGYTFGSGTRLTVV.

The gene calls are TRBV3-1 and TRBJ2-1; TRBD1 might be the D (6 bases). The CDR3 contains 13 residues. V lost 0 bases to trimming and J lost 10 bases, with 10 bases between them. Germline lookup yields CDR1 LGHDT and CDR2 YNNKEL (reference sequence). In DNA form, the CDR3 reads TGTGCCAGCAGCCAAGATTTGAGGGGGGAGCAGTTCTTC. This encodes CASSQDLRGEQFF.

The gene calls are TRBV14 and TRBJ2-3; 11 bases match TRBD2. The germline V gene has CDR1 SGHDN and CDR2 FVKESK. The CDR3 has 15 residues. J was trimmed by 14 bases and V by 1 base; bases with no gene match: 11. The CDR3 loop reads CASSQGRSSGGPAYF. CDR3 DNA sequence: TGTGCCAGCAGCCAAGGCCGGTCTAGCGGGGGGCCCGCGTATTTT.

The chain joins TRBV7-9 to TRBJ2-7, with 10 bases lining up with TRBD2. The CDR3 length is 16 residues. V gave up 4 bases and J gave up 2 bases; unmatched junction bases: 8. Germline V gives CDR1 SEHNR, CDR2 FQNEAQ (reference sequence). CDR3 in amino acids: CASSYRSGGDAYEQYF. CDR3 nucleotides: TGTGCCAGCAGCTACCGCAGCGGGGGGGATGCCTACGAGCAGTACTTC.

The rearrangement links TRBV29-1 to TRBJ2-7; the match to TRBD1 covers 8 bases. From germline, CDR1 is SQVTM and CDR2 ANQGSEA. V gave up 7 bases and J gave up 6 bases; unmatched junction bases: 11. CDR3 length: 13 residues. CDR3 coding DNA: TGCAGCGCTCAAACAGGGGGTGGCTCCGAGCAGTACTTC. Encoded protein: CSAQTGGGSEQYF.

This clonotype appeared a single time. The chain combines TRBV18 with TRBJ1-1, with TRBD1 matching over 7 bases. The CDR3 covers 15 residues. From germline, CDR1 is KGHSH and CDR2 LQKENI. Trimming cost V 3 bases and J 4 bases; bases outside gene matches: 8. Here the CDR3 reads CASSPPQGRGTEAFF. CDR3 DNA: TGTGCCAGCTCACCTCCACAGGGGCGGGGCACTGAAGCTTTCTTT.

The V call is TRBV7-2, the J call TRBJ1-2, with a weak D call TRBD1 (6 bases). Germline V gives CDR1 SGHTA, CDR2 FQGNSA. The CDR3 covers 11 residues. V lost 7 bases and J lost 11, with 14 bases in between. In nucleotides, the CDR3 is TGTGCCAGCACCCTAGACAGGAAATACACCTTC. Translated, it gives CASTLDRKYTF.

CDR3 sequence: CASSLIAGDGNEQFF. Here the CDR3 DNA reads TGTGCCAGCAGCTTAATTGCGGGAGATGGGAATGAGCAGTTCTTC. The chain employs TRBV7-9 and TRBJ2-1, with 7 nucleotides matching TRBD2. The germline V gene has CDR1 SEHNR and CDR2 FQNEAQ (reference sequence). Trimming took 2 bases from V and 7 from J; bases not matched to a gene: 8. The length of the CDR3 is 15 residues. Looking up the rest from reference TRBV7-9 and TRBJ2-1 gives the full variable domain: DTGVSQNPRHKITKRGQNVTFRCDPISEHNRLYWYRQTLGQGPEFLTYFQNEAQLEKSRLLSDRFSAERPKGSFSTLEIQRTEQGDSAMYLCASSLIAGDGNEQFFGPGTRLTVL.

V usage is TRBV6-4 and J usage is TRBJ1-2; D is unclear. Germline assignment: CDR1 MRHNA and CDR2 SNTAGT. The CDR3 sequence is 16 residues long. Trimming removed 8 bases at V and 4 bases at J, with 23 bases between. In DNA, the CDR3 is TGTGCCAGCCCGTGTAGCCCCACAGCCTATCTCTATGGCTACACCTTC. It is translated as CASPCSPTAYLYGYTF.

The chain employs TRBV7-9 and TRBJ2-5; D gene uncertain. This CDR3 spans 13 amino acids. Germline assignment: CDR1 SEHNR and CDR2 FQNEAQ (reference sequence). Deletions cut 1 base from V and 5 bases from J, with 8 bases between. CDR3 residues: CASSLVVEETQYF. CDR3 DNA: TGTGCCAGCAGCTTAGTTGTTGAGGAGACCCAGTACTTC.

The V gene is TRBV20-1, the J gene TRBJ2-1; no clear D gene. Germline V gene lookup returns CDR1 DFQATT and CDR2 SNEGSKA (reference sequence). The CDR3 is 13 residues long. Trimming left V 6 bases short and J 0 bases short, with 9 bases between. The CDR3, as DNA: TGCAGTGCCCCTACCAGCTCCTACAATGAGCAGTTCTTC. The encoded protein is CSAPTSSYNEQFF.

The chain uses TRBV19 and TRBJ2-5; TRBD1 might be the D (5 bases). The CDR3 has 10 amino acids. V lost 7 bases and J lost 5, with 5 bases in between. Per germline, CDR1 LNHDA and CDR2 SQIVND (reference sequence). CDR3 in DNA: TGTGCCAGTAAGGGGGAGACCCAGTACTTC. It specifies CASKGETQYF.

The chain carries TRBV6-2 or TRBV6-3 and TRBJ2-7; 9 positions agree with TRBD2. This CDR3 is 13 amino acids long. With 5 bases clipped from V and 4 bases from J, the junction kept 3 bases outside the gene matches. The germline CDR1 and CDR2 sequences are MNHEY and SVGEGT. The CDR3 loop is CASSLAGPYEQYF. As DNA, the CDR3 is TGTGCCAGCAGTCTAGCGGGGCCGTACGAGCAGTACTTC.

V and J are TRBV29-1 and TRBJ1-1; 7 nucleotides match TRBD1. The CDR3 is 13 residues long. Germline lookup yields CDR1 SQVTM and CDR2 ANQGSEA. The junction had 9 bases not matched to a gene; V was cut back by 7 bases and J by 4 bases. CDR3 bases: TGCAGCGCCCGACAGGGAGTTTCCACTGAAGCTTTCTTT. Protein product: CSARQGVSTEAFF.

The chain combines TRBV12-3 or TRBV12-4 with TRBJ1-5; D remains ambiguous. The CDR3 is 16 amino acids. V shed 2 bases and J shed 4 bases, with 15 bases lying between them. CDR3 sequence: CASSLRVGQINQPQHF. Written as DNA, the CDR3 is TGTGCCAGCAGTTTAAGGGTTGGGCAGATAAATCAGCCCCAGCATTTT.

This sequence joins TRBV25-1 and TRBJ2-1; D assignment may be TRBD1 or TRBD2 (5 bases each). The V gene lost 0 bases and the J gene lost 8 bases, with 8 bases spanning the gap. The CDR3 is made up of 13 amino acids. Germline assignment: CDR1 MGHDK and CDR2 SYGVNS. CDR3 amino acids: CASSEYRDHEQFF. The CDR3 bases are TGTGCCAGCAGTGAATATCGGGACCATGAGCAGTTCTTC.

The V and J genes are TRBV2 and TRBJ1-1; D unclear. From germline, CDR1 is SNHLY and CDR2 FYNNEI. The CDR3 covers 14 residues. Trimming took 2 bases from V and 3 from J, leaving 10 bases between them. The CDR3: CASSEYGVDTEAFF. The CDR3 nucleotides read TGTGCCAGCAGTGAATACGGGGTGGACACTGAAGCTTTCTTT.

DNA of the CDR3: TGCAGCGTTGAAGATGGGGCAGATACCGGGGAGCTGTTTTTT. Translating it yields CSVEDGADTGELFF. This sequence joins TRBV29-1 and TRBJ2-2; possible D gene TRBD1, 5 bases. CDR3 size: 14 residues. Germline CDR1 reads SQVTM; CDR2 reads ANQGSEA. V was shortened by 0 bases and J by 5 bases, with 10 bases between the two germline ends.

The chain joins TRBV20-1 to TRBJ1-2; 9 nucleotides align to TRBD1. The J segment lost 8 bases and the V segment lost 5 bases, leaving 12 bases of the junction unmatched. This CDR3 comprises 14 residues. Germline V lookup: CDR1 DFQATT, CDR2 SNEGSKA (reference sequence). This CDR3 reads CSALVGTGWKGYTF. The CDR3 region has the DNA TGCAGTGCTCTAGTCGGGACAGGGTGGAAAGGCTACACCTTC.

The gene calls are TRBV12-5 and TRBJ2-7; D is unresolved. Between the trimmed V and J ends, which lost 6 bases and 4 bases, there was a span of 7 bases. This CDR3 comprises 11 residues. The germline V gene has CDR1 LGHNT and CDR2 FRNRAP. Written as DNA, the CDR3 is TGTGCTAGTGGCGAGAGGTACGAGCAGTACTTC. Protein sequence: CASGERYEQYF.

This chain links TRBV7-2 with TRBJ1-2, with D unresolved. Trimming removed 5 bases at V and 5 bases at J, with 15 bases between. The CDR3 sequence is 14 residues long. From germline, CDR1 is SGHTA and CDR2 FQGNSA. The CDR3 bases are TGTGCCAGCAGCCCCTCAGCTGGAGAGTATGGCTACACCTTC. Its translation is CASSPSAGEYGYTF. The full variable domain, rest sourced from reference TRBV7-2 and TRBJ1-2, is GAGVSQSPSNKVTEKGKDVELRCDPISGHTALYWYRQSLGQGLEFLIYFQGNSAPDKSGLPSDRFSAERTGGSVSTLTIQRTQQEDSAVYLCASSPSAGEYGYTFGSGTRLTVV.

This chain connects TRBV29-1 to TRBJ1-1; 9 bases are shared with TRBD1. The CDR3 covers 14 residues. Germline values: CDR1 SQVTM, CDR2 ANQGSEA. V lost 0 bases, J lost 4 bases, and 3 bases stayed unmatched. CDR3 DNA: TGCAGCGTTGAAGAAAGGACAGGGGCCACTGAAGCTTTCTTT. Its protein is CSVEERTGATEAFF.

The rearrangement uses TRBV9 and TRBJ2-5, with unresolved D. In germline, CDR1 is SGDLS, CDR2 YYNGEE. Trimming removed 0 bases from V and 2 bases from J, with 5 bases in between. The CDR3 runs to 13 residues. Here the CDR3 DNA reads TGTGCCAGCAGCGTAGACCAACAAGAGACCCAGTACTTC. Translated: CASSVDQQETQYF.

The genes are TRBV18 and TRBJ2-7; no reliable D call. In germline, CDR1 is KGHSH, CDR2 LQKENI. This CDR3 region has 12 residues. Trimming left V 3 bases short and J 5 bases short, with 8 bases between. The CDR3 loop is CASSPAGDEQYV. Written as DNA, the CDR3 is TGTGCCAGCTCACCTGCCGGCGACGAGCAGTACGTC.